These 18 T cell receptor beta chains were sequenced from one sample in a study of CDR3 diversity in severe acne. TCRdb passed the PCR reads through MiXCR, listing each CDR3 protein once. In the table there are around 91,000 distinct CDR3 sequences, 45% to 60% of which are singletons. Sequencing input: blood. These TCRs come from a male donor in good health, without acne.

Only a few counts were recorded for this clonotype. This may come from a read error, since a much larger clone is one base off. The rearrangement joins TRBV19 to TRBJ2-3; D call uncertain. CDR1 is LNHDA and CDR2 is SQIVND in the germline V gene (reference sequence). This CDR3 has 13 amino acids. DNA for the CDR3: TGTGCCAGTAGTATCCGATTCACAGATATGCAGTATTTT. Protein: CASSIRFTDMQYF.

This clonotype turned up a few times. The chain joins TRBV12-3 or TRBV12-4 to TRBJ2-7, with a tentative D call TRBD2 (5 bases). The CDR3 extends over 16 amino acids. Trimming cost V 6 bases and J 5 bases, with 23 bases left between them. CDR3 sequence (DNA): TGTGCCAGCAGCCAAGATGAGGGCTATTCGGTCAACGAGCAGTACTTC. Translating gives CASSQDEGYSVNEQYF.

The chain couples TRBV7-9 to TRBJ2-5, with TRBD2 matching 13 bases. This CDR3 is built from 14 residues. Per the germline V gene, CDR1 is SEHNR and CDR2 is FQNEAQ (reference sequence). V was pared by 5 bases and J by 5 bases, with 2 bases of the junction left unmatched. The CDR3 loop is CASSRLAGGETQYF. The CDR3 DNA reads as TGTGCCAGCAGCAGACTAGCGGGAGGTGAGACCCAGTACTTC. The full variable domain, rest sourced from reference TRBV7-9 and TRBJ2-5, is DTGVSQNPRHKITKRGQNVTFRCDPISEHNRLYWYRQTLGQGPEFLTYFQNEAQLEKSRLLSDRFSAERPKGSFSTLEIQRTEQGDSAMYLCASSRLAGGETQYFGPGTRLLVL.

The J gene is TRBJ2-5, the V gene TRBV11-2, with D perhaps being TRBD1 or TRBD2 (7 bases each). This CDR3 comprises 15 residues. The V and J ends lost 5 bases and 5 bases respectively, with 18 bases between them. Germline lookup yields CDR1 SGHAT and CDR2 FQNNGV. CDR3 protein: CASSQRGRGWETQYF. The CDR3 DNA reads TGTGCCAGCAGCCAGCGGGGCAGGGGGTGGGAGACCCAGTACTTC. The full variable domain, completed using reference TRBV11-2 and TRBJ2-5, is EAGVAQSPRYKIIEKRQSVAFWCNPISGHATLYWYQQILGQGPKLLIQFQNNGVVDDSQLPKDRFSAERLKGVDSTLKIQPAKLEDSAVYLCASSQRGRGWETQYFGPGTRLLVL.

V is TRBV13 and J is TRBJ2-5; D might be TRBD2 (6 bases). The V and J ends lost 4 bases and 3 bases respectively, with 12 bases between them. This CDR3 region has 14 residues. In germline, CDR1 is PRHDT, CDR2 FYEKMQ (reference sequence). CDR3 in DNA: TGTGCCAGCAGCTCCCGGACTACCGAAGAGACCCAGTACTTC. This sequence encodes CASSSRTTEETQYF.

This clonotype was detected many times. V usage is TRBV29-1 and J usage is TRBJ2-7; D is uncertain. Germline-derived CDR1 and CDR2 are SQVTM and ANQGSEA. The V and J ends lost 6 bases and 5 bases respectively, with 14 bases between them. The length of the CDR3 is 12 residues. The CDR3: CSVSLVGNEQYF. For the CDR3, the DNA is TGCAGCGTGTCCCTTGTTGGGAACGAGCAGTACTTC.

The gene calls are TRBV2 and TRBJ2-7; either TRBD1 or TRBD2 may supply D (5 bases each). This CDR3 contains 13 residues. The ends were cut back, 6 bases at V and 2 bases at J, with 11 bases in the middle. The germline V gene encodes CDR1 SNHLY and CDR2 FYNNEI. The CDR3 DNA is TGTGCCAGCAGGGCCGGGACGACCTACGAGCAGTACTTC. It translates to CASRAGTTYEQYF.

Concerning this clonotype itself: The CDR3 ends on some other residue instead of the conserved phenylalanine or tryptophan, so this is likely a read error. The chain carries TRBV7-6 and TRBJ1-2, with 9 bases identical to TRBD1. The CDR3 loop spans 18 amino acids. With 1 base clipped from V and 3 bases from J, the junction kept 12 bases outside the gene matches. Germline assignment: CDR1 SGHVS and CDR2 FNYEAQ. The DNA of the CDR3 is TGTGCCAGCAGCTTAGGGGGGGCGACAGGGGGTTGGCACTATGGCTACACCCTC. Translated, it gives CASSLGGATGGWHYGYTL.

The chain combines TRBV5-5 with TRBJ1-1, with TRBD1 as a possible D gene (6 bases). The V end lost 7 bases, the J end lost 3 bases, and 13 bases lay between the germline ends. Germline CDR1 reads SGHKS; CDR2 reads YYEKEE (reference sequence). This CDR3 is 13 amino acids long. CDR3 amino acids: CASRNRVYTEAFF. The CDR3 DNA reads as TGTGCCAGCCGAAACAGGGTCTACACTGAAGCTTTCTTT. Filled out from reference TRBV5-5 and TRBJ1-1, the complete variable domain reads DAGVTQSPTHLIKTRGQQVTLRCSPISGHKSVSWYQQVLGQGPQFIFQYYEKEERGRGNFPDRFSARQFPNYSSELNVNALLLGDSALYLCASRNRVYTEAFFGQGTRLTVV.

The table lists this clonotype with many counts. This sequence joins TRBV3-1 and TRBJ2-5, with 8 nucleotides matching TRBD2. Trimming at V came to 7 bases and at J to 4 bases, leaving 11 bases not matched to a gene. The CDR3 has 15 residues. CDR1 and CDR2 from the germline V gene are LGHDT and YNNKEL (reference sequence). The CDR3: CASNILGAGGETQYF. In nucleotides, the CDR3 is TGTGCCAGCAACATTCTGGGCGCGGGGGGAGAGACCCAGTACTTC.

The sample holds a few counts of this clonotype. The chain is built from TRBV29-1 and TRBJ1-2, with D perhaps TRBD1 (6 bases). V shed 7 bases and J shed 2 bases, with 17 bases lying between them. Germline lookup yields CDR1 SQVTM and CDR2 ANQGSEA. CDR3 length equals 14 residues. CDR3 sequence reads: CSAQTRTENYGYTF. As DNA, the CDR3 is TGCAGCGCACAAACACGGACAGAGAACTATGGCTACACCTTC.

The CDR3, as DNA: TGTGCCAGCAGCTCCCGGACCTTAGCGGGGGTAGAGACCCAGTACTTC. Translation: CASSSRTLAGVETQYF. J is TRBJ2-5 and V is TRBV7-2; 9 positions agree with TRBD2. CDR1 is SGHTA, CDR2 FQGNSA, per germline. The CDR3 runs 16 residues. V lost 4 bases, J lost 4 bases, and 10 bases stayed unmatched. Supplemented by reference TRBV7-2 and TRBJ2-5, the full variable domain reads GAGVSQSPSNKVTEKGKDVELRCDPISGHTALYWYRQSLGQGLEFLIYFQGNSAPDKSGLPSDRFSAERTGGSVSTLTIQRTQQEDSAVYLCASSSRTLAGVETQYFGPGTRLLVL.

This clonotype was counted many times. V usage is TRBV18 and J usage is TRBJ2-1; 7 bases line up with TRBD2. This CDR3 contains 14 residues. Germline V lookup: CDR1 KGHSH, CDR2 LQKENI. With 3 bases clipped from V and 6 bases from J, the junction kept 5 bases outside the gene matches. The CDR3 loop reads CASSPGGGVNEQFF. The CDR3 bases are TGTGCCAGCTCACCGGGGGGAGGGGTCAATGAGCAGTTCTTC.

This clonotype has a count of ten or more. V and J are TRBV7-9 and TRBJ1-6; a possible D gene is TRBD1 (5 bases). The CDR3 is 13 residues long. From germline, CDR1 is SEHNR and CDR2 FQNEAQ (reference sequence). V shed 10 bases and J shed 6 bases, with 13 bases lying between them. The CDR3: CATDSSGNSPLHF. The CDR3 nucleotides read TGTGCCACCGACAGCTCGGGTAATTCACCCCTCCACTTT.

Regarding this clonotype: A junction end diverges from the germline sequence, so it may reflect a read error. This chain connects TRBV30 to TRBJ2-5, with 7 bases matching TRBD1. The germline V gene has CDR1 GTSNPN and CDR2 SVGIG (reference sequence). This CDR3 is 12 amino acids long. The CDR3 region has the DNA TGCGCCTGGAATACAGGGGAAGAGACCCAGCACTTC. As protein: CAWNTGEETQHF.

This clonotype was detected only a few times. CDR3 sequence (DNA): TGTGCCAGCAGCTTAGCTCGTGCGACAGGGGGCGAGCAGTACTTC. Protein sequence: CASSLARATGGEQYF. The chain joins TRBV7-8 to TRBJ2-7; 9 nucleotides line up with TRBD1. Germline CDR1 reads SGHVS; CDR2 reads FQNEAQ. The CDR3 contains 15 residues. V lost 0 bases and J lost 6; bases outside the gene matches: 6.

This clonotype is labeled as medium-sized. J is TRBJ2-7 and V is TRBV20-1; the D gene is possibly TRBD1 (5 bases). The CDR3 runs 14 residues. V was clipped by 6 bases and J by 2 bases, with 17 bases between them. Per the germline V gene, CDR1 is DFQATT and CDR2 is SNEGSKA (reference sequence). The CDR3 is CSAPSRGNPYEQYF. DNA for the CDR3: TGCAGTGCACCCTCTAGGGGTAACCCCTACGAGCAGTACTTC.

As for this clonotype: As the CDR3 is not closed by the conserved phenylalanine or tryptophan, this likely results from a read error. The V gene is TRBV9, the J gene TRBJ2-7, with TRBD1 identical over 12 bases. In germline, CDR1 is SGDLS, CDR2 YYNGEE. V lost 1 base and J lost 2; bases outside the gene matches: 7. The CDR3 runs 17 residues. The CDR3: CASSVSGTGGPTYEQYS. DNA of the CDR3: TGTGCCAGCAGCGTATCTGGGACAGGGGGCCCTACCTACGAGCAGTACTCC.